The next 24 T cell receptor beta chains were all read from a single sample in a study of cytomegalovirus exposure and HLA in healthy donors. PCR involved 60 Vbeta and 13 Jbeta primers. Only in-frame clones appear in the TCRdb table, and some are missing; sequencing was by immunoSEQ multiplex PCR. The sample includes some 180,000 clones, more than 65% of them seen just once. The specimen sequenced was PBMCs. The origin of the receptors is a female donor in good health and CMV-seronegative.

This clone showed up just once. This rearrangement joins TRBV7-7 to TRBJ2-5; 11 nucleotides line up with TRBD2. V dropped 5 bases and J dropped 6; count of bases not matched to a gene: 8. CDR3 length equals 15 residues. Germline CDR1 reads SSHAT; CDR2 reads FNYEAQ (reference sequence). For the CDR3, the DNA is TGTGCCAGCAGCCCGATCACTAGCGGGGGAAAGACCCAGTACTTC. Translation: CASSPITSGGKTQYF.

CDR3 in amino acids: CASSYLEIYTGELFF. CDR3 sequence (DNA): TGTGCCAGCAGCTACCTAGAAATCTACACCGGGGAGCTGTTTTTT. The gene calls are TRBV7-9 and TRBJ2-2; D remains ambiguous. Germline CDR1 SEHNR, CDR2 FQNEAQ (reference sequence). V lost 4 bases, J lost 3 bases, and 12 bases lay in between. CDR3 length equals 15 residues.

The gene calls are TRBV7-9 and TRBJ2-7, with D tentatively TRBD2 (6 bases). This CDR3 is built from 14 residues. V lost 6 bases and J lost 7, with 19 bases in between. The germline V gene has CDR1 SEHNR and CDR2 FQNEAQ (reference sequence). The CDR3 nucleotides read TGTGCCAGCAGGTTTACTAGTGCGGGGAGTGAGCAGTACTTC. Translated, it gives CASRFTSAGSEQYF.

This sequence joins TRBV28 and TRBJ1-2; D unresolved. The CDR3 length is 15 residues. Germline V gene sequence: CDR1 MDHEN, CDR2 SYDVKM. V dropped 3 bases and J dropped 5 bases, with 16 bases sitting between them. CDR3 nucleotide sequence: TGTGCCAGCAGTTTCCGGGAGATAGCCTCATATGGCTACACCTTC. Residues: CASSFREIASYGYTF.

Here the CDR3 reads CASSLVRLAAASEQFF. Here the CDR3 DNA reads TGTGCCAGCAGCTTAGTCAGACTAGCGGCCGCAAGTGAGCAGTTCTTC. This chain uses TRBV7-8 with TRBJ2-1, with TRBD2 matching 9 bases. The CDR3 extends over 16 amino acids. The junction had 10 bases not matched to a gene; V was cut back by 1 base and J by 9 bases. The germline V gene has CDR1 SGHVS and CDR2 FQNEAQ.

This clone occurred a few times. The chain joins TRBV9 to TRBJ2-3, with 8 nucleotides matching TRBD2. Germline V gene data show CDR1 as SGDLS and CDR2 as YYNGEE. The CDR3 loop spans 16 amino acids. The V and J ends lost 4 bases and 5 bases, in that order; junction bases with no gene match: 12. CDR3 nucleotide sequence: TGTGCCAGCAGCCCTGGGGATAGCGGGGCGAGAGATACGCAGTATTTT. Translated: CASSPGDSGARDTQYF.

Only a few counts were recorded for this clone. V and J are TRBV5-1 and TRBJ2-5; D is undetermined. This CDR3 is 13 amino acids long. Trimming took off 0 bases at V and 1 base at J, with 4 bases between the two ends. The germline CDR1 and CDR2 sequences are SGHRS and YFSETQ. The CDR3 coding sequence is TGCGCCAGCAGCTTGGGACTCCAAGAGACCCAGTACTTC. It is translated as CASSLGLQETQYF.

This chain links TRBV27 with TRBJ1-2; possible D gene TRBD1, 6 bases. Trimming stripped 5 bases from V and 8 bases from J, with 21 bases between. Germline assignment: CDR1 MNHEY and CDR2 SMNVEV (reference sequence). This CDR3 has 15 amino acids. The CDR3 region has the DNA TGTGCCAGCAGTCCTCAAGGGGGTGGTAGTAGAGGCTACACCTTC. Protein: CASSPQGGGSRGYTF.

The chain combines TRBV18 with TRBJ1-2, with D possibly being TRBD1 (5 bases). V was cut by 3 bases and J by 0 bases, with 23 bases left in between. Germline V gene sequence: CDR1 KGHSH, CDR2 LQKENI. The CDR3 is 19 amino acids. Written as DNA, the CDR3 is TGTGCCAGCTCACCTCTCGGTTCAGGGTTATTTCCTTCTAACTATGGCTACACCTTC. This gives the protein CASSPLGSGLFPSNYGYTF.

In its sample, this clone was seen a few times. The chain is built from TRBV11-3 and TRBJ2-3; TRBD2 agrees at 10 bases. The J segment lost 2 bases and the V segment lost 4 bases, leaving 6 bases of the junction unmatched. The CDR3 totals 16 residues. Germline assignment: CDR1 SGHNT and CDR2 YENEEA. CDR3 nucleotide sequence: TGTGCCAGCAGCTCCTTAGCGGGGGGCCCCACAGATACGCAGTATTTT. Its translation: CASSSLAGGPTDTQYF.

This rearrangement joins TRBV19 to TRBJ2-1; 12 nucleotides line up with TRBD2. The V gene end was trimmed by 3 bases and the J gene end by 9 bases; junction bases not matched to a gene: 9. The CDR3 has 16 amino acids. Germline values: CDR1 LNHDA, CDR2 SQIVND (reference sequence). The CDR3 here is CASSISLAGGLREQFF. The CDR3 region has the DNA TGTGCCAGTAGTATCTCCCTAGCGGGAGGGCTGCGTGAGCAGTTCTTC.

This clone appeared a few times. The genes are TRBV6-1 and TRBJ1-1, with TRBD1 matching 7 bases. CDR3 size: 14 residues. Unmatched junction bases numbered 6, after V lost 8 bases and J lost 0 bases. Germline V gives CDR1 MNHNS, CDR2 SASEGT. The CDR3 loop is CASVNRGMNTEAFF. In nucleotides, the CDR3 is TGTGCCAGCGTAAACAGGGGAATGAACACTGAAGCTTTCTTT.

The sample holds one count of this clone. The rearrangement links TRBV7-3 to TRBJ1-1, with D perhaps TRBD1 (5 bases). Looked up from germline, CDR1 is SGHTA and CDR2 is FQGTGA. The CDR3 has 13 amino acids. Trimming left V 5 bases short and J 1 base short, with 8 bases between. For the CDR3, the DNA is TGTGCCAGCAGCCCCGGACAGAACACTGAAGCTTTCTTT. The encoded protein is CASSPGQNTEAFF.

The rearrangement links TRBV7-2 to TRBJ2-2; 7 nucleotides agree with TRBD1. The CDR3 is made up of 15 amino acids. Germline assignment: CDR1 SGHTA and CDR2 FQGNSA. The V and J ends lost 4 bases and 4 bases, in that order; junction bases with no gene match: 6. In DNA, the CDR3 is TGTGCCAGCAGCTCATGGACAGGAGCCACCGGGGAGCTGTTTTTT. This codes for CASSSWTGATGELFF.

By sample share, this clone is medium-sized. This CDR3 is CAIGAGSYNEQFF. In DNA form, the CDR3 reads TGTGCCATCGGTGCAGGGTCCTACAATGAGCAGTTCTTC. The chain employs TRBV10-3 and TRBJ2-1; D might be TRBD1 (5 bases). This CDR3 contains 13 residues. Trimming shortened V by 8 bases and J by 1 base, and 9 bases separated the two germline ends. Germline V gene sequence: CDR1 ENHRY, CDR2 SYGVKD.

This clone was found a few times. This chain links TRBV7-9 with TRBJ2-7; 9 bases fit TRBD1. V shed 4 bases, J shed 3 bases, and the junction held 7 bases outside the gene matches. Germline-derived CDR1 and CDR2 are SEHNR and FQNEAQ (reference sequence). The CDR3 covers 15 residues. CDR3 DNA: TGTGCCAGCAGCTCCCGGGACAGGGATTACTACGAGCAGTACTTC. Protein: CASSSRDRDYYEQYF. Together with reference TRBV7-9 and TRBJ2-7, the CDR3 gives the full variable domain: DTGVSQNPRHKITKRGQNVTFRCDPISEHNRLYWYRQTLGQGPEFLTYFQNEAQLEKSRLLSDRFSAERPKGSFSTLEIQRTEQGDSAMYLCASSSRDRDYYEQYFGPGTRLTVT.

V and J are TRBV7-2 and TRBJ2-1, with a weak D call TRBD2 (7 bases). The CDR3 loop spans 16 amino acids. The V end was cut by 5 bases, the J end by 6 bases, with 20 bases between. The germline V gene has CDR1 SGHTA and CDR2 FQGNSA. The CDR3 bases are TGTGCCAGCAGCCCCGATAGCGGGTGGGGGCCCAATGAGCAGTTCTTC. It codes for CASSPDSGWGPNEQFF.

The genes are TRBV5-6 and TRBJ2-7; a possible D gene is TRBD1 (5 bases). There are 12 residues in the CDR3. V was clipped by 4 bases and J by 3 bases, with 8 bases between them. From germline, CDR1 is SGHDT and CDR2 YYEEEE. This CDR3 reads CASSRQLYEQYF. The CDR3 DNA reads as TGTGCCAGCAGCCGACAGCTCTACGAGCAGTACTTC. Full variable domain (remainder filled in from reference TRBV5-6 and TRBJ2-7): DAGVTQSPTHLIKTRGQQVTLRCSPKSGHDTVSWYQQALGQGPQFIFQYYEEEERQRGNFPDRFSGHQFPNYSSELNVNALLLGDSALYLCASSRQLYEQYFGPGTRLTVT.

This chain links TRBV13 with TRBJ2-2; 9 bases map to TRBD1. The CDR3 has 16 residues. Germline V gene lookup returns CDR1 PRHDT and CDR2 FYEKMQ (reference sequence). Trimming removed 3 bases from V and 1 base from J; junction bases left unmatched: 3. In DNA, the CDR3 is TGTGCCAGCAGCTTGTGGGGACAGGGGAACACCGGGGAGCTGTTTTTT. As protein: CASSLWGQGNTGELFF.

The gene calls are TRBV27 and TRBJ2-1, with 11 bases matching TRBD2. Germline lookup yields CDR1 MNHEY and CDR2 SMNVEV (reference sequence). Unmatched junction bases numbered 12, after V lost 2 bases and J lost 9 bases. There are 17 residues in the CDR3. CDR3 DNA sequence: TGTGCCAGCAGTTTAATCCCCGTTAGCGGGAGGGAAGGTGAGCAGTTCTTC. Amino acid sequence: CASSLIPVSGREGEQFF.

The V and J genes are TRBV6-1 and TRBJ2-5; 8 positions match TRBD2. The V and J ends lost 2 bases and 4 bases, in that order; junction bases with no gene match: 6. Per germline, CDR1 MNHNS and CDR2 SASEGT. The CDR3 covers 15 residues. The CDR3 region is CASSERGGLGETQYF. CDR3 DNA sequence: TGTGCCAGCAGTGAACGGGGGGGCCTGGGAGAGACCCAGTACTTC.

Worth noting for this clone: Other DNA sequences from this sample encode an identical CDR3 as well. This chain links TRBV6-5 with TRBJ1-5, with a tentative D call TRBD1 (6 bases). In germline, CDR1 is MNHEY, CDR2 SVGAGI. The V gene lost 0 bases and the J gene lost 7 bases, with 13 bases spanning the gap. This CDR3 contains 15 residues. CDR3 loop: CASSYSTGLGQPQHF. CDR3 nucleotide sequence: TGTGCCAGCAGTTACTCTACAGGGTTGGGCCAGCCCCAGCATTTT.

V is TRBV9 and J is TRBJ2-1; 8 nucleotides align to TRBD1. This CDR3 region has 15 residues. The trim removed 3 bases at V and 0 bases at J, leaving 2 bases unmatched. Per germline, CDR1 SGDLS and CDR2 YYNGEE. The CDR3 nucleotides read TGTGCCAGCAGCGCGCAGGGGGCCTCCTACAATGAGCAGTTCTTC. Translation: CASSAQGASYNEQFF.

The chain couples TRBV19 to TRBJ1-5; TRBD1 agrees at 8 bases. CDR1 and CDR2 from the germline V gene are LNHDA and SQIVND (reference sequence). V lost 2 bases to trimming and J lost 4 bases; unmatched junction nucleotides: 10. CDR3 size: 17 residues. CDR3 sequence (DNA): TGTGCCAGTAGTATACGGGCAGGGGGCGATGGTAATCAGCCCCAGCATTTT. Translated, it gives CASSIRAGGDGNQPQHF.